This T cell receptor beta chain was sequenced in a study of OX40 agonist ivuxolimab in advanced cancers. J lost 6 bases, V lost 4 bases, and 8 bases had no gene match. Per germline, CDR1 SEHNR and CDR2 FQNEAQ (reference sequence). The CDR3 spans 14 residues. Of note for this clone: The antigen remains unidentified.

Regarding the study as a whole: Expanded clones tended on average to be more numerous among CD8+ T cells than CD4+.

Measured with immunoSEQ multiplex PCR; TCRdb has only the in-frame clones, and not every one. The sample lists tens of thousands of clones; about 88% were seen once. The TCR comes from an adult with an advanced solid tumor such as melanoma, head and neck, liver or kidney cancer. V is TRBV7-9 and J is TRBJ2-7; 8 nucleotides align to TRBD1. The input for sequencing was CD4+ or CD8+ T cells sorted from blood, taken in a trial of the OX40 agonist ivuxolimab. The CDR3 DNA is TGTGCCAGCAGCTCGGGGACAGGATTCGGCGAGCAGTACTTC. It is translated as CASSSGTGFGEQYF.